This passage covers 32 T cell receptor beta chains from one sample sequenced in a study of read filtering for tumor transcriptome and immune sequencing. From 400 to 450 ng of RNA, a library with molecular barcoded alpha/delta and beta/gamma adaptors was made. TCRdb recomputed calls from the reads with MiXCR, one row per CDR3 protein. This table has over 50,000 distinct CDR3 sequences, roughly a fifth appearing once. The specimen sequenced was a population of CD138-negative cells sorted from bone marrow. The receptors come from a donor over 35 with multiple myeloma.

This clonotype came up many times. The chain couples TRBV28 to TRBJ2-1, with a weak D call TRBD2 (7 bases). The germline gives CDR1 MDHEN, CDR2 SYDVKM. The V end lost 8 bases, the J end lost 0 bases, and 8 bases lay between the germline ends. The CDR3 contains 13 residues. CDR3 sequence reads: CASRGASYNEQFF. The CDR3 region has the DNA TGTGCCAGCCGGGGGGCCTCCTACAATGAGCAGTTCTTC.

This clonotype is judged medium-sized. V and J are TRBV18 and TRBJ2-1; D might be TRBD1 or TRBD2, each matching 6 bases. The V gene lost 8 bases and the J gene lost 9 bases, with 14 bases spanning the gap. CDR1 and CDR2 from the germline V gene are KGHSH and LQKENI. The CDR3 is 12 amino acids. CDR3 nucleotides: TGTGCCAGCCTAAGACCGGGGGCTGAGCAGTTCTTC. Translated: CASLRPGAEQFF.

This chain connects TRBV7-2 to TRBJ2-5; a weak D match, TRBD2 (6 bases). The CDR3 length is 15 residues. The V end was cut by 0 bases, the J end by 1 base, with 9 bases between. Germline CDR1 SGHTA, CDR2 FQGNSA. CDR3 DNA sequence: TGTGCCAGCAGCTTAGCGGGAGGCCTCCAAGAGACCCAGTACTTC. Protein: CASSLAGGLQETQYF.

This clonotype came up many times. One end of the junction fails to match germline, which may point to a read error. The chain uses TRBV7-8 and TRBJ2-7; D gene ambiguous. The CDR3 has 10 residues. Looked up from germline, CDR1 is SGHVS and CDR2 is FQNEAQ. CDR3 in DNA: TGTGCCAGCAGCTTAGGCAGTTTGCATTTC. Amino acid sequence: CASSLGSLHF. The complete variable domain, with remaining parts taken from reference TRBV7-8 and TRBJ2-7, reads GAGVSQSPRYKVAKRGQDVALRCDPISGHVSLFWYQQALGQGPEFLTYFQNEAQLDKSGLPSDRFFAERPEGSVSTLKIQRTQQEDSAVYLCASSLGSLHFGPGTRLTVT.

This clonotype occurred many times. J is TRBJ2-5 and V is TRBV10-1; D is uncertain. Germline CDR1 and CDR2: WNHNN and SYGVQD (reference sequence). V lost 8 bases to trimming and J lost 1 base, with 11 bases between them. The CDR3 has 13 amino acids. The CDR3 DNA is TGCGCCAGCTCTAGAGGCTCCCAAGAGACCCAGTACTTC. This gives the protein CASSRGSQETQYF.

This clonotype was seen at least ten times. The rearrangement uses TRBV20-1 and TRBJ1-1; 8 bases align to TRBD1. V lost 3 bases, J lost 5 bases, and 8 bases stayed unmatched. Germline V gives CDR1 DFQATT, CDR2 SNEGSKA (reference sequence). This CDR3 has 14 residues. The CDR3 region is CSASGTGGWTEAFF. As DNA, the CDR3 is TGCAGTGCTAGCGGTACAGGGGGATGGACTGAAGCTTTCTTT.

This clonotype was found many times. This rearrangement joins TRBV11-3 to TRBJ1-6, with unresolved D. Germline CDR1 is SGHNT and CDR2 is YENEEA. This CDR3 comprises 14 residues. The germline V and J ends were trimmed by 3 bases and 6 bases, with 9 bases remaining between them. This chain's CDR3 is CASSLEASNSPLHF. CDR3 DNA sequence: TGTGCCAGCAGCTTGGAGGCAAGTAATTCACCCCTCCACTTT.

This clonotype was recorded many times. One end of the junction does not line up with germline, which may come from a read error. V and J are TRBV5-1 and TRBJ1-2, with 9 bases matching TRBD1. The germline CDR1 and CDR2 sequences are SGHRS and YFSETQ. This CDR3 has 13 residues. For the CDR3, the DNA is TGCGCCAGCAGCTCACAGGGGGCGTATGGCCACACCTTC. Its protein is CASSSQGAYGHTF.

This clonotype has ten or more counts. CDR3 in DNA: TGTGCCAGCAGCCCACCTGACAGGGTGGGCGACGAGCAGTACTTC. It is translated as CASSPPDRVGDEQYF. V gene TRBV7-9 combines with J gene TRBJ2-7, with TRBD1 identical over 7 bases. Germline trimming cut 5 bases from V and 5 bases from J; bases unmatched to any gene: 12. Germline-derived CDR1 and CDR2 are SEHNR and FQNEAQ (reference sequence). The CDR3 contains 15 residues.

In this sample, this clonotype turned up many times. The genes are TRBV5-1 and TRBJ1-1, with a weak D call TRBD1 (5 bases). The CDR3 length is 15 residues. The germline CDR1 and CDR2 sequences are SGHRS and YFSETQ. V was shortened by 1 base and J by 0 bases, with 10 bases between the two germline ends. CDR3 nucleotide sequence: TGCGCCAGCAGCTTGAAGTCAGGGATGAACACTGAAGCTTTCTTT. This sequence encodes CASSLKSGMNTEAFF. Based on the CDR3 plus reference TRBV5-1 and TRBJ1-1, the full variable domain is KAGVTQTPRYLIKTRGQQVTLSCSPISGHRSVSWYQQTPGQGLQFLFEYFSETQRNKGNFPGRFSGRQFSNSRSEMNVSTLELGDSALYLCASSLKSGMNTEAFFGQGTRLTVV.

The V call is TRBV29-1, the J call TRBJ1-3, with D perhaps matching TRBD1 (5 bases). V was clipped by 1 base and J by 2 bases, with 15 bases between them. CDR3 size: 16 residues. Germline V gene data show CDR1 as SQVTM and CDR2 as ANQGSEA. The CDR3 DNA reads TGCAGCGTTGAAGGATTCGGGGGGTCCACTGGAAACACCATATATTTT. This codes for CSVEGFGGSTGNTIYF. The entire variable domain, with the rest obtained from reference TRBV29-1 and TRBJ1-3, is as follows: SAVISQKPSRDICQRGTSLTIQCQVDSQVTMMFWYRQQPGQSLTLIATANQGSEATYESGFVIDKFPISRPNLTFSTLTVSNMSPEDSSIYLCSVEGFGGSTGNTIYFGEGSWLTVV.

This clonotype was seen a single time. The CDR3 does not end in the conserved phenylalanine or tryptophan, so this is likely a read error. The CDR3 reads CASSLIRYREQYL. CDR3 DNA sequence: TGTGCCAGCAGCTTGATCAGGTACCGAGAGCAGTACCTC. The chain employs TRBV7-8 and TRBJ2-7; D not resolved. CDR1 is SGHVS, CDR2 FQNEAQ, per germline. Trimming took off 3 bases at V and 7 bases at J, with 13 bases between the two ends. The CDR3 contains 13 residues.

There are many counts of this clonotype. The V and J genes are TRBV11-2 and TRBJ1-1, with D possibly matching TRBD1 (5 bases). V shed 1 base and J shed 0 bases, with 18 bases lying between them. Germline CDR1 SGHAT, CDR2 FQNNGV. There are 18 residues in the CDR3. The DNA of the CDR3 is TGTGCCAGCAGCTTAGTCATCCCCTCGGGGCTTATGAACACTGAAGCTTTCTTT. Translating it yields CASSLVIPSGLMNTEAFF.

Regarding this clonotype: The junction departs from the called germline gene at one end, perhaps through a read error. V is TRBV11-1 and J is TRBJ2-5; 9 bases align to TRBD2. Germline assignment: CDR1 SGHAT and CDR2 FQDESV (reference sequence). This CDR3 has 16 residues. This CDR3 reads CASSHGSGGVQGTQYF. The CDR3 region has the DNA TGCGCCAGCAGCCATGGTAGCGGGGGAGTCCAAGGGACCCAGTACTTC.

Ten or more counts support this clonotype. The V and J genes are TRBV24-1 and TRBJ2-1; 8 nucleotides agree with TRBD2. Germline V gene sequence: CDR1 KGHDR, CDR2 SFDVKD. This CDR3 region has 15 residues. With 5 bases clipped from V and 6 bases from J, the junction kept 8 bases outside the gene matches. This CDR3 reads CATSAGGAGANEQFF. The CDR3 bases are TGTGCCACCAGTGCCGGGGGGGCTGGGGCCAATGAGCAGTTCTTC.

This clonotype was counted many times. The chain uses TRBV5-1 and TRBJ1-1; D might be TRBD1 (6 bases). CDR3 length equals 14 residues. CDR1 and CDR2 from the germline V gene are SGHRS and YFSETQ. V was cut by 4 bases and J by 5 bases, with 15 bases left in between. The CDR3 DNA sequence: TGCGCCAGCAGCCCGTCAAGGGGGATGACTGAAGCTTTCTTT. It translates to CASSPSRGMTEAFF. Complete variable domain (other parts from reference TRBV5-1 and TRBJ1-1): KAGVTQTPRYLIKTRGQQVTLSCSPISGHRSVSWYQQTPGQGLQFLFEYFSETQRNKGNFPGRFSGRQFSNSRSEMNVSTLELGDSALYLCASSPSRGMTEAFFGQGTRLTVV.

With respect to this clonotype: A much larger clone lies a single base off, so this may be a read error. V gene TRBV20-1 combines with J gene TRBJ2-2; the D gene is possibly TRBD2 (5 bases). The CDR3 is 15 amino acids. Germline-derived CDR1 and CDR2 are DFQATT and SNEGSKA (reference sequence). Between the trimmed V and J ends, which lost 3 bases and 7 bases, there was a span of 18 bases. CDR3 nucleotide sequence: TGCAGTGCTAGGCCGGGTCCATATCGGGGCGGGGAGCTGTTTTTT. It codes for CSARPGPYRGGELFF.

The J gene is TRBJ2-5, the V gene TRBV19; D gene unclear. The CDR3 totals 14 residues. Trimming took 5 bases from V and 2 from J, leaving 12 bases between them. CDR1 and CDR2 (germline): LNHDA, SQIVND (reference sequence). CDR3 sequence (DNA): TGTGCCAGTAGTTCGGTTGGCACACAAGAGACCCAGTACTTC. Its protein product is CASSSVGTQETQYF. Full variable domain (outside the CDR3, taken from reference TRBV19 and TRBJ2-5): DGGITQSPKYLFRKEGQNVTLSCEQNLNHDAMYWYRQDPGQGLRLIYYSQIVNDFQKGDIAEGYSVSREKKESFPLTVTSAQKNPTAFYLCASSSVGTQETQYFGPGTRLLVL.

This clonotype came up many times. The gene calls are TRBV4-1 and TRBJ1-4; 9 bases align to TRBD1. The CDR3 has 14 amino acids. Germline V gene sequence: CDR1 MGHRA, CDR2 YSYEKL. V gave up 4 bases and J gave up 4 bases; unmatched junction bases: 1. The CDR3 loop is CASSRQGDNEKLFF. The CDR3 nucleotides are TGCGCCAGCAGCCGACAGGGGGATAATGAAAAACTGTTTTTT.

This clonotype was seen ten or more times. The chain recombines TRBV2 with TRBJ2-1; D may match TRBD1 or TRBD2 (6 bases each). The germline V gene has CDR1 SNHLY and CDR2 FYNNEI. The length of the CDR3 is 12 residues. The V end was cut by 6 bases, the J end by 6 bases, with 9 bases between. CDR3 in amino acids: CASRQGGNEQFF. For the CDR3, the DNA is TGTGCCAGCAGACAGGGAGGCAATGAGCAGTTCTTC.

The table lists this clonotype with a few counts. Possible read error: a much larger clone is one base away. This chain uses TRBV5-1 with TRBJ2-6, with D tentatively TRBD2 (5 bases). Germline-derived CDR1 and CDR2 are SGHRS and YFSETQ. The CDR3 runs 15 residues. The CDR3 bases are TGCGCCAGCGGCTTGCGGGCGTCGGGGGCCAACGTCCTGACTTTC. Amino acid sequence: CASGLRASGANVLTF. The variable domain in full, completed from reference TRBV5-1 and TRBJ2-6, reads KAGVTQTPRYLIKTRGQQVTLSCSPISGHRSVSWYQQTPGQGLQFLFEYFSETQRNKGNFPGRFSGRQFSNSRSEMNVSTLELGDSALYLCASGLRASGANVLTFGAGSRLTVL.

The genes are TRBV24-1 and TRBJ2-3; TRBD1 matches 7 bases. The V gene's germline CDR1 is KGHDR and CDR2 SFDVKD. There are 15 residues in the CDR3. V was pared by 6 bases and J by 0 bases, with 5 bases of the junction left unmatched. The CDR3 here is CATSRRQGSTDTQYF. For the CDR3, the DNA is TGTGCCACCAGTCGTCGACAGGGAAGCACAGATACGCAGTATTTT.

This clonotype was counted only a few times. The chain links TRBV5-4 to TRBJ1-1, with 9 bases lining up with TRBD1. CDR1 and CDR2 (germline): SGHNT, YYREEE (reference sequence). CDR3 length: 18 residues. V shed 4 bases, J shed 4 bases, and the junction held 17 bases outside the gene matches. CDR3 coding DNA: TGTGCCAGCAGCCGGGGCGGGACAGGGCCCGCGGGTCTCACTGAAGCTTTCTTT. It is translated as CASSRGGTGPAGLTEAFF.

As for this clonotype: The CDR3 does not end in the conserved phenylalanine or tryptophan, so this is likely a read error. The chain has TRBV20-1 and TRBJ2-6; 7 positions agree with TRBD1. The junction had 11 bases not matched to a gene; V was cut back by 6 bases and J by 0 bases. Germline values: CDR1 DFQATT, CDR2 SNEGSKA (reference sequence). The CDR3 runs 17 residues. CDR3 amino acids: CSAVQGTLRSGANVLTL. The CDR3 DNA is TGCAGTGCCGTACAGGGGACCTTACGCTCTGGGGCCAACGTCCTGACTCTC.

Many counts were recorded for this clonotype. The CDR3: CATSRADRAGSAEAFF. The CDR3 coding sequence is TGTGCCACCAGCAGAGCTGACAGGGCGGGGAGCGCTGAAGCTTTCTTT. The V and J genes are TRBV15 and TRBJ1-1; TRBD1 aligns across 7 bases. CDR3 length equals 16 residues. CDR1 is LNHNV, CDR2 YYDKDF, per germline (reference sequence). The junction had 11 bases not matched to a gene; V was cut back by 1 base and J by 6 bases.

Worth noting for this clonotype: A read error may be the cause here, since a much bigger clone is one base away. This chain links TRBV30 with TRBJ2-4, with TRBD1 matching over 7 bases. This CDR3 is built from 15 residues. J was trimmed by 3 bases and V by 1 base; bases with no gene match: 6. Germline V gene sequence: CDR1 GTSNPN, CDR2 SVGIG (reference sequence). The CDR3 sequence is CAWSADRASKNIQYF. DNA for the CDR3: TGTGCCTGGAGTGCTGACAGGGCGAGCAAAAACATTCAGTACTTC.

This clonotype turned up a few times. This chain links TRBV7-3 with TRBJ2-2; the D gene is possibly TRBD2 (6 bases). CDR3 length equals 18 residues. Trimming left V 1 base short and J 5 bases short, with 20 bases between. Germline V gives CDR1 SGHTA, CDR2 FQGTGA. CDR3 nucleotides: TGTGCCAGCAGCTTAATTAGGTCGGCGGGACGGGCGACCGGGGAGCTGTTTTTT. Its protein is CASSLIRSAGRATGELFF.

In regard to this clonotype: Since a far larger clone is one base different, this is likely a read error. The V gene is TRBV7-9, the J gene TRBJ2-1; the D is unclear. CDR1 SEHNR and CDR2 FQNEAQ come from the germline V gene (reference sequence). The CDR3 has 13 amino acids. Deletions cut 6 bases from V and 10 bases from J, with 16 bases between. The CDR3 spells CASSRTSSYEQFF. CDR3 nucleotide sequence: TGTGCCAGCAGTAGGACGAGCTCCTACGAGCAGTTCTTC.

This clonotype was counted at least ten times. The chain is built from TRBV2 and TRBJ1-2; TRBD1 is a possible D gene (5 bases). The CDR3 is 13 amino acids. Trimming took 6 bases from V and 7 from J, leaving 15 bases between them. The germline V gene has CDR1 SNHLY and CDR2 FYNNEI. The CDR3 DNA reads TGTGCCAGCAGGCCACCACAGGTGTTTGGCTACACCTTC. It specifies CASRPPQVFGYTF.

This clonotype has a handful of counts. V usage is TRBV20-1 and J usage is TRBJ2-5; D could derive from TRBD1 or TRBD2 (5 bases each). V lost 0 bases and J 1 base, leaving 15 bases between the germline ends. CDR3 length equals 16 residues. Per the germline V gene, CDR1 is DFQATT and CDR2 is SNEGSKA (reference sequence). CDR3 nucleotides: TGCAGTGCTAGAGATGACTGGGAAGGGACCCAAGAGACCCAGTACTTC. This codes for CSARDDWEGTQETQYF.

The chain recombines TRBV24-1 with TRBJ1-2, with 8 bases matching TRBD1. Germline values: CDR1 KGHDR, CDR2 SFDVKD. The junction had 9 bases not matched to a gene; V was cut back by 4 bases and J by 6 bases. The CDR3 sequence is 15 residues long. The CDR3 spells CATSDPGQEVDGYTF. CDR3 bases: TGTGCCACCAGTGACCCGGGACAGGAGGTCGATGGCTACACCTTC.

This clonotype was seen at least ten times. The chain combines TRBV2 with TRBJ1-1, with 7 nucleotides matching TRBD1. CDR1 is SNHLY, CDR2 FYNNEI, per germline. Germline trimming cut 2 bases from V and 6 bases from J; bases unmatched to any gene: 9. This CDR3 has 15 residues. CDR3 bases: TGTGCCAGCAGTGAAAATCCCCGGAGGGGGCCTGAAGCTTTCTTT. This gives the protein CASSENPRRGPEAFF. The full variable domain, completed using reference TRBV2 and TRBJ1-1, is EPEVTQTPSHQVTQMGQEVILRCVPISNHLYFYWYRQILGQKVEFLVSFYNNEISEKSEIFDDQFSVERPDGSNFTLKIRSTKLEDSAMYFCASSENPRRGPEAFFGQGTRLTVV.